This is a list of T cell receptor beta chains from one sample in a study of T cells expressing NK-cell markers. No DNA is given; TCRdb re-called the 5' RACE reads and lists each CDR3 protein once. The ten top clones account for around 3.9%, within a sample of about 260,000 distinct CDR3 sequences. Source material: blood T cells: a sorted CD56 or NKG2C T cell subset, CD4+ or CD8+ T cells, or bulk PBMC T cells (not recorded which). The source is a woman between 18 and 75 years old in good health. Both conserved end residues are part of each CDR3. Fields, in order: V gene, J gene, CDR3 protein.

TRBV5-6	TRBJ2-7	CASSFLGGSSYEQYF
TRBV6-1	TRBJ1-6	CASTRDSANSPLHF
TRBV5-5	TRBJ1-5	CASSFGGIWNQPQHF
TRBV6-5	TRBJ2-1	CASSYGGRSNEQFF
TRBV12-3/TRBV12-4	TRBJ2-3	CASLSTDTQYF
TRBV6-4	TRBJ2-1	CASSDGGTGYNEQFF
TRBV12-3/TRBV12-4	TRBJ1-1	CASRLQGGLNTEAFF
TRBV29-1	TRBJ2-5	CSVGNSGETQYF
TRBV4-3	TRBJ2-7	CASSHRDGTYEQYF
TRBV6-5	TRBJ2-3	CASSSLSSGATDTQYF
TRBV21-1	TRBJ1-1	CASSRMGPEGENTEAFF
TRBV5-1	TRBJ2-3	CASILTSGSTDTQYF
TRBV9	TRBJ2-3	CASSLGVGLAGTDTQYF
TRBV28	TRBJ2-1	CASSSTRPEQFF
TRBV5-1	TRBJ2-3	CASSFSGGSDTQYF
TRBV4-3	TRBJ2-1	CASSPAASGEQFF
TRBV6-1	TRBJ2-1	CASRSSGSKGNEQFF
TRBV5-1	TRBJ2-3	CASSLGTSGGRSTDTQYF
TRBV6-1	TRBJ2-3	CASSRQAGASTDTQYF
TRBV12-3/TRBV12-4	TRBJ1-5	CASRGQVSNQPQHF
TRBV10-3	TRBJ2-1	CAISQLQNEQFF
TRBV14	TRBJ2-5	CASRSGSGGETQYF